This TCR beta chain was retrieved from a study of PD-1 blockade in mismatch repair-deficient tumors. General study findings and limits: Tumor-resident clones, often absent from pretreatment blood, expanded after pembrolizumab and then contracted.

Of note for this clone: Its antigen is unidentified.

Repertoires were generated with immunoSEQ multiplex PCR, while TCRdb's copy carries only in-frame clones and drops some. The sample lists 20,000 to 25,000 clones, almost 85% occurring once. All patients were mismatch repair deficient, assessed by either PCR or immunohistochemistry. CDR3 length: 13 amino acids. The germline CDR1 and CDR2 sequences are SGHRS and YFSETQ. V shed 1 base and J shed 4 bases, with 9 bases lying between them. Material: peripheral blood, obtained 2 weeks after starting pembrolizumab. V is TRBV5-1 and J is TRBJ2-7; possibly TRBD2 for D (5 bases). This sequence was found in an adult with mismatch repair-deficient cancer. CDR3 coding DNA: TGCGCCAGCAGCTTGCTGACGGGGTACGAGCAGTACTTC. Its protein is CASSLLTGYEQYF.